This TCR beta chain was captured in a study of radiation and T cells in renal cell carcinoma. Overall study context: Nephrectomy followed 15 Gy stereotactic body radiation by 4 weeks.

Time point: baseline pretreatment blood. Treatment indicated: 15 Gy SBRT to primary tumor, nephrectomy 4 weeks later. The patient's renal cell carcinoma had clear cell pathology. General study points: Without pretreatment biopsies, baseline tumor clonotype presence was undetermined. Top tumor clonotypes rose in blood 2 weeks post-radiation, then contracted.

Assay: immunoSEQ multiplex PCR; the TCRdb copy retains only in-frame clones and omits some. The table records roughly 130,000 clones, roughly 90% of them present only once. A note on this clone: What it recognizes is unknown.

V lost 7 bases, J lost 8 bases, and 17 bases lay in between. CDR1 is MNHNS and CDR2 is SASEGT in the germline V gene. The CDR3 consists of 13 residues. The source was blood, collected from a patient whose treatment included radiotherapy and nephrectomy. The chain couples TRBV6-1 to TRBJ1-2; D unresolved. This clonotype was obtained from a woman in her fifties or sixties with renal cell carcinoma. The CDR3 is CASTLGGSWGYTF. The DNA of the CDR3 is TGTGCCAGCACCCTGGGCGGATCCTGGGGCTACACCTTC.